One sample yielded the 24 T cell receptor beta chains listed below, sequenced in a study of T cells after yellow fever vaccination. TCRdb reprocessed the 5' RACE reads with MiXCR, giving one entry per CDR3 protein. The data hold about 74,000 distinct CDR3 sequences, with roughly 6.9% observed a single time. The sequencing here drew on CD8+ T cells sorted from PBMCs, taken less than 6 days after the first yellow fever vaccination. The source of these receptors is a man younger than 35 who received the YFV17D yellow fever vaccine.

This clonotype was observed a few times. The chain combines TRBV3-2 with TRBJ1-6; the table assigns TRBD1, which was not confirmed against the DNA. TRBV3-2 is deemed a pseudogene. The CDR3 has 15 amino acids. CDR3 amino acids: CASNSVSGGNSPLHF. CDR3 DNA sequence: TGTGCCAGTAACAGCGTCTCAGGGGGCAATTCACCCCTCCACTTT.

The table lists this clonotype with many counts. V usage is TRBV29-1 and J usage is TRBJ2-7, with D possibly being TRBD1 (5 bases). Per the germline V gene, CDR1 is SQVTM and CDR2 is ANQGSEA. This CDR3 region has 12 residues. V gave up 1 base and J gave up 4 bases, with 8 bases separating them. CDR3 region: CSVEGQGYEQYF. CDR3 nucleotides: TGCAGCGTTGAAGGTCAGGGATACGAGCAGTACTTC.

This clonotype was observed many times. The J gene is TRBJ1-1, the V gene TRBV12-3 or TRBV12-4; possible D gene TRBD1, 5 bases. CDR3 length: 14 amino acids. Trimming pared 5 bases from V and 5 bases from J, leaving 15 bases between. CDR3 bases: TGTGCCAGCAGTCCACGTGGGGACGGTACTGAAGCTTTCTTT. Translating it yields CASSPRGDGTEAFF.

The V call is TRBV6-1, the J call TRBJ2-5, with 8 bases fitting TRBD1. The V gene's germline CDR1 is MNHNS and CDR2 SASEGT. The CDR3 covers 15 residues. Trimming at V came to 5 bases and at J to 5 bases, leaving 10 bases not matched to a gene. CDR3 coding DNA: TGTGCCAGCAGTCAACCGGACAGGGAGCGGGAGACCCAGTACTTC. It yields the protein CASSQPDRERETQYF.

The V and J genes are TRBV29-1 and TRBJ2-7, with D tentatively TRBD1 (5 bases). V was clipped by 4 bases and J by 2 bases, with 12 bases between them. This CDR3 has 13 residues. CDR1 and CDR2 from the germline V gene are SQVTM and ANQGSEA. This CDR3 is CSVVTGDAYEQYF. The CDR3 DNA is TGCAGCGTTGTAACAGGTGATGCCTACGAGCAGTACTTC.

In this sample, this clonotype turned up many times. The rearrangement uses TRBV6-1 and TRBJ1-4; TRBD1 matches at 8 bases. The CDR3 is 14 amino acids. Germline lookup yields CDR1 MNHNS and CDR2 SASEGT. After removal of 5 bases from V and 5 bases from J, the junction contained 4 bases not matched to a gene. CDR3 loop: CASSQGQGNEKLFF. CDR3 DNA: TGTGCCAGCAGTCAAGGACAGGGAAATGAAAAACTGTTTTTT.

The rearrangement links TRBV7-9 to TRBJ1-3; 9 nucleotides match TRBD1. V shed 5 bases, J shed 4 bases, and the junction held 9 bases outside the gene matches. Germline V gene data show CDR1 as SEHNR and CDR2 as FQNEAQ (reference sequence). The CDR3 consists of 16 residues. The CDR3 nucleotides are TGTGCCAGCAGCACCTTCCGACAGGGGGTAGGAAACACCATATATTTT. This sequence encodes CASSTFRQGVGNTIYF.

This clonotype has more than one count but fewer than ten. The chain couples TRBV19 to TRBJ2-2, with D perhaps given as TRBD1 or TRBD2 (5 bases each). Germline V gene sequence: CDR1 LNHDA, CDR2 SQIVND (reference sequence). This CDR3 contains 16 residues. The germline V and J ends were trimmed by 3 bases and 2 bases, with 13 bases remaining between them. CDR3 residues: CASSILWGRNTGELFF. In DNA form, the CDR3 reads TGTGCCAGTAGTATTTTGTGGGGACGAAACACCGGGGAGCTGTTTTTT. The variable domain in full, with the rest retrieved from reference TRBV19 and TRBJ2-2, is DGGITQSPKYLFRKEGQNVTLSCEQNLNHDAMYWYRQDPGQGLRLIYYSQIVNDFQKGDIAEGYSVSREKKESFPLTVTSAQKNPTAFYLCASSILWGRNTGELFFGEGSRLTVL.

V gene TRBV6-2 or TRBV6-3 combines with J gene TRBJ2-1, with D perhaps assigned TRBD1 or TRBD2 (6 bases each). Germline CDR1 and CDR2: MNHEY and SVGEGT. Trimming stripped 5 bases from V and 6 bases from J, with 17 bases between. The CDR3 is made up of 15 amino acids. CDR3 loop: CASSRGGPFSNEQFF. The CDR3 nucleotides are TGTGCCAGCAGTCGAGGGGGGCCGTTTAGCAATGAGCAGTTCTTC.

This clonotype was recorded at least ten times. CDR3 DNA: TGTGCCAGCAGTTTTAGCTATAGTATGGGGAACACTGAAGCTTTCTTT. This sequence encodes CASSFSYSMGNTEAFF. The rearrangement joins TRBV27 to TRBJ1-1; D is undetermined. V was cut by 3 bases and J by 1 base, with 15 bases left in between. The CDR3 loop spans 16 amino acids. Germline V CDR1 and CDR2: MNHEY, SMNVEV (reference sequence).

This clonotype was seen many times. The V gene is TRBV20-1, the J gene TRBJ2-7; D is unresolved. Germline V gives CDR1 DFQATT, CDR2 SNEGSKA (reference sequence). This CDR3 has 13 amino acids. The ends were cut back, 0 bases at V and 1 base at J, with 7 bases in the middle. The CDR3 is CSAREKSSYEQYV. DNA for the CDR3: TGCAGTGCTAGAGAAAAGAGTTCCTACGAGCAGTACGTC.

This clonotype was found many times. The chain employs TRBV6-2 or TRBV6-3 and TRBJ2-5, with D perhaps assigned TRBD1 or TRBD2 (6 bases each). Trimming cost V 2 bases and J 5 bases, with 24 bases left between them. The V gene's germline CDR1 is MNHEY and CDR2 SVGEGT. This CDR3 is 18 amino acids long. CDR3 bases: TGTGCCAGCAGTTACATTCGGGGGCTGGGCGAACGTTTGGAGACCCAGTACTTC. Its protein is CASSYIRGLGERLETQYF.

This clonotype was seen a few times. The V and J genes are TRBV27 and TRBJ2-7; D is unresolved. Trimming shortened V by 8 bases and J by 1 base, and 3 bases separated the two germline ends. This CDR3 has 10 amino acids. CDR1 is MNHEY and CDR2 is SMNVEV in the germline V gene (reference sequence). For the CDR3, the DNA is TGTGCCAGCTTATCCTACGAGCAGTACGTC. This sequence encodes CASLSYEQYV.

The table lists this clonotype with many counts. The rearrangement joins TRBV6-6 to TRBJ2-2, with D uncertain. Germline-derived CDR1 and CDR2 are MNHNY and SVGAGI (reference sequence). V lost 1 base to trimming and J lost 5 bases, with 5 bases between them. The CDR3 covers 13 residues. The CDR3 nucleotides are TGTGCCAGCAGTTACTTCGCAACCGGGGAGCTGTTTTTT. Protein product: CASSYFATGELFF.

This chain links TRBV7-6 with TRBJ1-5; D call uncertain. Germline values: CDR1 SGHVS, CDR2 FNYEAQ. The CDR3 covers 17 residues. Trimming removed 1 base from V and 4 bases from J, with 17 bases in between. As DNA, the CDR3 is TGTGCCAGCAGCTTAGGCCGTGGATCGGCTGAGAATCAGCCCCAGCATTTT. Translating it yields CASSLGRGSAENQPQHF. Drawing the rest from reference TRBV7-6 and TRBJ1-5, the complete variable domain is GAGVSQSPRYKVTKRGQDVALRCDPISGHVSLYWYRQALGQGPEFLTYFNYEAQQDKSGLPNDRFSAERPEGSISTLTIQRTEQRDSAMYRCASSLGRGSAENQPQHFGDGTRLSIL.

This clonotype has just a few counts. CDR3 sequence: CSANSGGVFYNEQFF. For the CDR3, the DNA is TGCAGTGCTAATAGCGGGGGGGTCTTCTACAATGAGCAGTTCTTC. This chain links TRBV20-1 with TRBJ2-1; 11 bases line up with TRBD2. Trimming at V came to 4 bases and at J to 3 bases, leaving 5 bases not matched to a gene. The germline CDR1 and CDR2 sequences are DFQATT and SNEGSKA (reference sequence). This CDR3 has 15 amino acids.

The chain uses TRBV5-6 and TRBJ2-7; 7 bases map to TRBD2. This CDR3 is built from 15 residues. Germline trimming cut 3 bases from V and 2 bases from J; bases unmatched to any gene: 8. Germline V lookup: CDR1 SGHDT, CDR2 YYEEEE. CDR3 nucleotide sequence: TGTGCCAGCAGCTACAGCGTAGCGGGTGCCTACGAGCAGTACTTC. Protein sequence: CASSYSVAGAYEQYF.

This clonotype was counted a few times. The V and J genes are TRBV12-3 or TRBV12-4 and TRBJ2-7, with a possible D match to TRBD2 (5 bases). Trimming took off 6 bases at V and 3 bases at J, with 15 bases between the two ends. The CDR3 consists of 14 residues. CDR3 bases: TGTGCCAGCAGATCTCAGGACCGGGGCTACGAGCAGTACTTC. The encoded protein is CASRSQDRGYEQYF.

This clonotype was seen many times. CDR3 nucleotides: TGCGCCAGCAGCCCAAACAGTTACACTGAAGCTTTCTTT. Translation: CASSPNSYTEAFF. V and J are TRBV4-1 and TRBJ1-1, with D unclear. CDR1 MGHRA and CDR2 YSYEKL come from the germline V gene. There are 13 residues in the CDR3. Between the trimmed V and J ends, which lost 4 bases and 3 bases, there was a span of 9 bases.

The chain couples TRBV20-1 to TRBJ2-2; unclear D gene. This CDR3 spans 14 amino acids. V lost 0 bases and J 4 bases, leaving 9 bases between the germline ends. CDR1 and CDR2 (germline): DFQATT, SNEGSKA (reference sequence). The CDR3 nucleotides read TGCAGTGCTAGAGATTGGCAGCTCACCGGGGAGCTGTTTTTT. Translated: CSARDWQLTGELFF.

This clonotype was seen repeatedly, ten times or more. This chain links TRBV19 with TRBJ2-5; 8 positions agree with TRBD1. CDR1 and CDR2 (germline): LNHDA, SQIVND (reference sequence). This CDR3 comprises 12 residues. After removal of 6 bases from V and 10 bases from J, the junction contained 7 bases not matched to a gene. CDR3 residues: CASSLDRGGQYF. In nucleotides, the CDR3 is TGTGCCAGTAGCCTAGACAGGGGTGGCCAGTACTTC. The whole variable domain, remainder taken from reference TRBV19 and TRBJ2-5, is DGGITQSPKYLFRKEGQNVTLSCEQNLNHDAMYWYRQDPGQGLRLIYYSQIVNDFQKGDIAEGYSVSREKKESFPLTVTSAQKNPTAFYLCASSLDRGGQYFGPGTRLLVL.

The table lists this clonotype with many counts. The V and J genes are TRBV4-2 and TRBJ2-3; 8 bases match TRBD2. Germline values: CDR1 LGHNA, CDR2 YNFKEQ. The CDR3 totals 13 residues. J was trimmed by 11 bases and V by 0 bases; bases with no gene match: 4. The CDR3: CASSQDFLAGQYF. CDR3 nucleotides: TGTGCCAGCAGCCAAGATTTCCTAGCGGGGCAGTATTTT.

This clonotype appeared many times. The V and J genes are TRBV7-8 and TRBJ1-2; D is uncertain. Trimming took off 0 bases at V and 7 bases at J, with 15 bases between the two ends. Germline CDR1 SGHVS, CDR2 FQNEAQ. The length of the CDR3 is 15 residues. CDR3 sequence: CASSLAAGTYPGYTF. The CDR3 DNA reads TGTGCCAGCAGCTTAGCGGCAGGCACGTATCCTGGCTACACCTTC.

V gene TRBV12-3 or TRBV12-4 combines with J gene TRBJ2-1; 7 bases are shared with TRBD2. Losses at the gene ends were 10 bases for V and 8 bases for J; bases not matched to a gene: 8. The CDR3 is made up of 12 amino acids. The DNA for the CDR3 is TGTGCCATCGGAGGACTAGTCTATGAGCAGTTCTTC. It specifies CAIGGLVYEQFF.